One and the same sample provided the 10 T cell receptor beta chains below, sequenced in a study of blood T cell repertoires in COVID-19 (dated by TCRdb to 2020 to 2021). The library was obtained by the immunoSEQ multiplex PCR assay. TCRdb holds this immuneACCESS table with in-frame rearrangements only. Some clones are missing; in checked studies, unresolved V genes explain under half, and the rest has no known cause. The sample yields approximately 440,000 clones; about 90% were counted once. The ten largest clones take up roughly 0.66% of the sample. The sequencing sample was made of PBMCs or T cells enriched from blood (not recorded which). The origin of the receptors is a man aged 18-30 years who had recovered from COVID-19.

This clone is termed medium-sized. The same CDR3 arises from other DNA sequences in this sample as well. V gene TRBV7-6 combines with J gene TRBJ1-1; D call uncertain. CDR3 size: 13 residues. V was pared by 1 base and J by 1 base, with 4 bases between. Germline values: CDR1 SGHVS, CDR2 FNYEAQ. The CDR3: CASSLEQNTEAFF. In nucleotides, the CDR3 is TGTGCCAGCAGCTTAGAACAGAACACTGAAGCTTTCTTT.

The sample holds one count of this clone. The chain has TRBV19 and TRBJ2-1; 12 nucleotides agree with TRBD2. V was clipped by 4 bases and J by 5 bases; unmatched bases: 12. The germline CDR1 and CDR2 sequences are LNHDA and SQIVND (reference sequence). CDR3 length: 18 amino acids. The CDR3 bases are TGTGCCAGTAGTACCGACGGACTAGCGGGACTTCATCACAATGAGCAGTTCTTC. Translated, it gives CASSTDGLAGLHHNEQFF.

The chain joins TRBV2 to TRBJ2-1, with D maybe TRBD2 (6 bases). Germline V gene lookup returns CDR1 SNHLY and CDR2 FYNNEI. Deletions cut 11 bases from V and 6 bases from J, with 17 bases between. There are 13 residues in the CDR3. The CDR3 spells CAGSGQRGNEQFF. In DNA form, the CDR3 reads TGTGCCGGTAGCGGTCAGCGCGGCAATGAGCAGTTCTTC.

The V and J genes are TRBV30 and TRBJ1-3; tentative D call: TRBD1 (6 bases). Germline V gene lookup returns CDR1 GTSNPN and CDR2 SVGIG (reference sequence). This CDR3 has 17 residues. V lost 2 bases to trimming and J lost 0 bases, with 17 bases between them. For the CDR3, the DNA is TGTGCCTGGAGTCGGACAGTAAAAACAGGCTCTGGAAACACCATATATTTT. Its protein is CAWSRTVKTGSGNTIYF.

The rearrangement uses TRBV3-1 (or the pseudogene TRBV3-2) and TRBJ1-6; D gene uncertain. CDR1 is LGHDT and CDR2 is YNNKEL in the germline V gene (reference sequence). Trimming cost V 0 bases and J 4 bases, with 4 bases left between them. The CDR3 length is 14 residues. CDR3 amino acids: CASSQDAYNSPLHF. CDR3 nucleotides: TGTGCCAGCAGCCAAGACGCGTATAATTCACCCCTCCACTTT.

This rearrangement joins TRBV6-5 to TRBJ1-5, with 8 bases fitting TRBD1. The V and J ends lost 7 bases and 7 bases, in that order; junction bases with no gene match: 6. The CDR3 is made up of 13 amino acids. Germline values: CDR1 MNHEY, CDR2 SVGAGI. CDR3 region: CASNADRAQPQHF. CDR3 bases: TGTGCCAGCAACGCGGACAGGGCCCAGCCCCAGCATTTT.

The chain recombines TRBV2 with TRBJ1-5, with a possible D match to TRBD1 (5 bases). The CDR3 is made up of 14 amino acids. The germline V and J ends were trimmed by 4 bases and 5 bases, with 12 bases remaining between them. CDR1 and CDR2 from the germline V gene are SNHLY and FYNNEI. CDR3 in amino acids: CASSADSSYQPQHF. The DNA for the CDR3 is TGTGCCAGCAGTGCCGACAGTAGTTATCAGCCCCAGCATTTT.

This clone was detected only once. V and J are TRBV19 and TRBJ2-3; 7 bases align to TRBD2. The germline V gene has CDR1 LNHDA and CDR2 SQIVND (reference sequence). The length of the CDR3 is 17 residues. V trimming: 4 bases; J trimming: 3 bases; junction bases outside the gene matches: 13. The CDR3 loop reads CASSNQRGFRGTDTQYF. The DNA for the CDR3 is TGTGCCAGTAGTAACCAGCGGGGCTTTCGTGGTACAGATACGCAGTATTTT. Based on the CDR3 plus reference TRBV19 and TRBJ2-3, the full variable domain is DGGITQSPKYLFRKEGQNVTLSCEQNLNHDAMYWYRQDPGQGLRLIYYSQIVNDFQKGDIAEGYSVSREKKESFPLTVTSAQKNPTAFYLCASSNQRGFRGTDTQYFGPGTRLTVL.

This chain joins TRBV7-9 and TRBJ2-5, with TRBD2 as a possible D gene (7 bases). Germline CDR1 is SEHNR and CDR2 is FQNEAQ (reference sequence). V lost 2 bases and J 4 bases, leaving 11 bases between the germline ends. This CDR3 contains 14 residues. This CDR3 reads CASSLRGGLETQYF. The CDR3 DNA follows: TGTGCCAGCAGCTTAAGGGGGGGCCTAGAGACCCAGTACTTC.

The J gene is TRBJ1-2, the V gene TRBV5-1; weak D call: TRBD1 (5 bases). The V end was cut by 4 bases, the J end by 6 bases, with 16 bases between. Germline V gene sequence: CDR1 SGHRS, CDR2 YFSETQ. The CDR3 runs 14 residues. The CDR3 DNA sequence: TGCGCCAGCAGCCCGGATGGGGGGACCGATGGCTACACCTTC. Translating gives CASSPDGGTDGYTF.